This section outlines one TCR beta chain sequence together with its context. Antigen unknown. This sample stems from a study of OX40 agonist ivuxolimab in advanced cancers. About the study: Ivuxolimab was administered intravenously to patients at 0.01 to 10 mg/kg every 2 weeks. Participants, approximately 80% male, averaged about 59 years of age, ranging from about 23 to 79.

TCRdb keeps only in-frame clones here, not all; method: immunoSEQ multiplex PCR. Of approximately 35,000 clones listed, 65% to 80% are singletons. Study-wide results and limits: CD8+ T cells averaged more expanded clones than CD4+.

V lost 10 bases to trimming and J lost 7 bases; unmatched junction nucleotides: 15. The CDR3 spans 16 residues. Looked up from germline, CDR1 is SNHLY and CDR2 is FYNNEI. The receptor comes from an adult with an advanced solid tumor such as melanoma, head and neck, liver or kidney cancer. Sequenced material: CD4+ or CD8+ T cells sorted from blood, taken in a trial of the OX40 agonist ivuxolimab. V usage is TRBV2 and J usage is TRBJ1-4, with 10 bases lining up with TRBD1. DNA of the CDR3: TGTGCCATCCACGTCCGGGACAGGGGTTTTGGTGAAAAACTGTTTTTT. This gives the protein CAIHVRDRGFGEKLFF.